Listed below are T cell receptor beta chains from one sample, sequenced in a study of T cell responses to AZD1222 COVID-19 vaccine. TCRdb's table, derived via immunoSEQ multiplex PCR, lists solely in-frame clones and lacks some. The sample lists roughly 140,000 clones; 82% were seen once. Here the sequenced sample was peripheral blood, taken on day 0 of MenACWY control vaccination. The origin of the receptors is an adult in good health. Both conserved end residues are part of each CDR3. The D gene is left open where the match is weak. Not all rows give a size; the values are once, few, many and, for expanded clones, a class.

CDR3 DNA: TGTGCCAGCTCGGCGACTAGCGGGGGGGCAGATACGCAGTATTTT
CDR3 protein: CASSATSGGADTQYF
clone size: few
J gene: TRBJ2-3
D gene: TRBD2
V gene: TRBV18

CDR3 DNA: TGTGCCAGCAGGGTAGCCAGGGGGCTAGCCTACGAGCAGTACTTC
CDR3 protein: CASRVARGLAYEQYF
clone size: few
J gene: TRBJ2-7
D gene: TRBD1
V gene: TRBV6-5

CDR3 DNA: TGTGCCAGCAGTCCGACGGATTACGAGCAGTACTTC
CDR3 protein: CASSPTDYEQYF
clone size: once
J gene: TRBJ2-7
D gene: -
V gene: TRBV12-3/TRBV12-4

CDR3 DNA: TGTGCCATCAGTGACAAGGGGGTAGCTGGAAACACCATATATTTT
CDR3 protein: CAISDKGVAGNTIYF
clone size: -
J gene: TRBJ1-3
D gene: -
V gene: TRBV10-3

CDR3 DNA: TGTGCCATCAGTGAGTCGACAGGGGAGCCCAATCAGCCCCAGCATTTT
CDR3 protein: CAISESTGEPNQPQHF
clone size: -
J gene: TRBJ1-5
D gene: TRBD1
V gene: TRBV10-3

CDR3 DNA: TGTGCCAGCAGCCAAGTCGACTCGGGTGGACCCCAGTACTTC
CDR3 protein: CASSQVDSGGPQYF
clone size: -
J gene: TRBJ2-5
D gene: -
V gene: TRBV3-1/TRBV3-2

CDR3 DNA: TGTGCCAGCAGCACCACGGGAGAGCAGTACTTC
CDR3 protein: CASSTTGEQYF
clone size: -
J gene: TRBJ2-7
D gene: -
V gene: TRBV7-9

CDR3 DNA: TGTGCCAGCAGCCAAGGAGGGCGGGGATGGACAGATACGCAGTATTTT
CDR3 protein: CASSQGGRGWTDTQYF
clone size: -
J gene: TRBJ2-3
D gene: -
V gene: TRBV3-1/TRBV3-2

CDR3 DNA: TGTGCCAGCAGCCCGACTAGCGGGGGCATTTACAATGAGCAGTTCTTC
CDR3 protein: CASSPTSGGIYNEQFF
clone size: -
J gene: TRBJ2-1
D gene: TRBD2
V gene: TRBV9

CDR3 DNA: TGTGCCACCAGCAGAGCTTACAGGGTCGGGAGCAATCAGCCCCAGCATTTT
CDR3 protein: CATSRAYRVGSNQPQHF
clone size: -
J gene: TRBJ1-5
D gene: -
V gene: TRBV15

CDR3 DNA: TGTGCCACCAGTGAAGTAGGAAACTCAGATACGCAGTATTTT
CDR3 protein: CATSEVGNSDTQYF
clone size: -
J gene: TRBJ2-3
D gene: -
V gene: TRBV24-1

CDR3 DNA: TGCGCCAGCAGCTCGTCGGCAGGGGTTCAGCCCCAGCATTTT
CDR3 protein: CASSSSAGVQPQHF
clone size: -
J gene: TRBJ1-5
D gene: -
V gene: TRBV5-1

CDR3 DNA: TGTGCCAGCAGCGTAGGGACCATGCCCCTCTATGGCTACACCTTC
CDR3 protein: CASSVGTMPLYGYTF
clone size: few
J gene: TRBJ1-2
D gene: -
V gene: TRBV9

CDR3 DNA: TGTGCCAGCAAATTAGTCGGAACCTCCTATAATTCACCCCTCCACTTT
CDR3 protein: CASKLVGTSYNSPLHF
clone size: -
J gene: TRBJ1-6
D gene: -
V gene: TRBV27

CDR3 DNA: TGTGCCAGCAGCTTCAGGGAAAATCAGCCCCAGCATTTT
CDR3 protein: CASSFRENQPQHF
clone size: -
J gene: TRBJ1-5
D gene: -
V gene: TRBV7-9

CDR3 DNA: TGTGCCAGCTCACCACAGACAGGGGGCGACGCTTTCTTT
CDR3 protein: CASSPQTGGDAFF
clone size: -
J gene: TRBJ1-1
D gene: TRBD1
V gene: TRBV18

CDR3 DNA: TGTGCCAGCAGCTTGACCCTTGACACTCTCACAGATACGCAGTATTTT
CDR3 protein: CASSLTLDTLTDTQYF
clone size: -
J gene: TRBJ2-3
D gene: -
V gene: TRBV5-5

CDR3 DNA: TGTGCCAGCAGCCAAGGGAGGGGGGGAATATTGAACTATGGCTACACCTTC
CDR3 protein: CASSQGRGGILNYGYTF
clone size: -
J gene: TRBJ1-2
D gene: -
V gene: TRBV4-2

CDR3 DNA: TGTGCCAGCAGTTATCTGCAGGGTACCGGGGAGCTGTTTTTT
CDR3 protein: CASSYLQGTGELFF
clone size: -
J gene: TRBJ2-2
D gene: -
V gene: TRBV6-5

CDR3 DNA: TGTGCCAGCAGTTACGACGACAGCGCTTCGTGTGAGCAGTACTTC
CDR3 protein: CASSYDDSASCEQYF
clone size: -
J gene: TRBJ2-7
D gene: -
V gene: TRBV6-6

CDR3 DNA: TGTGCCAGCAGCTTTACCGGGACAGGGGCCTACGAGCAGTACTTC
CDR3 protein: CASSFTGTGAYEQYF
clone size: -
J gene: TRBJ2-7
D gene: TRBD1
V gene: TRBV7-3

CDR3 DNA: TGTGCCAGCAGCCGGGGGGGCCTTTTCCCCGGGGAGCTGTTTTTT
CDR3 protein: CASSRGGLFPGELFF
clone size: -
J gene: TRBJ2-2
D gene: -
V gene: TRBV3-1/TRBV3-2

CDR3 DNA: TGTGCCAGCAGCTGGGCCCCCCCGACTTCAACTAATGAAAAACTGTTTTTT
CDR3 protein: CASSWAPPTSTNEKLFF
clone size: once
J gene: TRBJ1-4
D gene: -
V gene: TRBV5-5

CDR3 DNA: TGTGCCAGCAGCGTCCGGACTAAGCAGTTCTTC
CDR3 protein: CASSVRTKQFF
clone size: once
J gene: TRBJ2-1
D gene: -
V gene: TRBV7-2

CDR3 DNA: TGTGCCAGCAGTCCCAACCGGGACTCTGGAAACACCATATATTTT
CDR3 protein: CASSPNRDSGNTIYF
clone size: -
J gene: TRBJ1-3
D gene: -
V gene: TRBV6-5

CDR3 DNA: TGTGCCAGCAGCCAATTCTCGACTAGCGGAGAGACCCAGTACTTC
CDR3 protein: CASSQFSTSGETQYF
clone size: -
J gene: TRBJ2-5
D gene: TRBD2
V gene: TRBV3-1/TRBV3-2

CDR3 DNA: TGTGCCAGCAGCGCAACCGGGACAACTTACGAGCAGTACTTC
CDR3 protein: CASSATGTTYEQYF
clone size: -
J gene: TRBJ2-7
D gene: -
V gene: TRBV9

CDR3 DNA: TGTGCCAGCAGCTTATCACAGGGGACCCACACTGAAGCTTTCTTT
CDR3 protein: CASSLSQGTHTEAFF
clone size: -
J gene: TRBJ1-1
D gene: TRBD1
V gene: TRBV11-2

CDR3 DNA: TGTGCCAGCAGCTCCCAACTAGCGGGGGGGCCCGGGGAGCAGTTCTTC
CDR3 protein: CASSSQLAGGPGEQFF
clone size: -
J gene: TRBJ2-1
D gene: TRBD2
V gene: TRBV5-5

CDR3 DNA: TGTGCCATCAGTGGGACAGACAACTACGAGCAGTACTTC
CDR3 protein: CAISGTDNYEQYF
clone size: few
J gene: TRBJ2-7
D gene: -
V gene: TRBV10-3

CDR3 DNA: TGTGCCAGCAGCAGGGGGCCAGATGAAAAACTGTTTTTT
CDR3 protein: CASSRGPDEKLFF
clone size: -
J gene: TRBJ1-4
D gene: TRBD1
V gene: TRBV6-5

CDR3 DNA: TGTGCCAGCAGCTTAAAAGCGGGGGGACGAACCGGGGAGCTGTTTTTT
CDR3 protein: CASSLKAGGRTGELFF
clone size: -
J gene: TRBJ2-2
D gene: TRBD2
V gene: TRBV7-3

CDR3 DNA: TGTGCTAGTGGTTTGGCCGAAGATACGCAGTATTTT
CDR3 protein: CASGLAEDTQYF
clone size: -
J gene: TRBJ2-3
D gene: -
V gene: TRBV12-5

CDR3 DNA: TGTGCCAGCAGTTTAGGGGGCCTAAATCAGCCCCAGCATTTT
CDR3 protein: CASSLGGLNQPQHF
clone size: -
J gene: TRBJ1-5
D gene: -
V gene: TRBV28

CDR3 DNA: TGTGCCAGCAGTTTGGCATACTCCGTGCCCCAGCATTTT
CDR3 protein: CASSLAYSVPQHF
clone size: -
J gene: TRBJ1-5
D gene: -
V gene: TRBV27

CDR3 DNA: TGTGCCAGCTCACCTGTACAGGGGGCTGAAGCTTTCTTT
CDR3 protein: CASSPVQGAEAFF
clone size: -
J gene: TRBJ1-1
D gene: TRBD1
V gene: TRBV18

CDR3 DNA: TGTGCCAGCAGCCAAGATGGGCAGGGGACAGATACGCAGTATTTT
CDR3 protein: CASSQDGQGTDTQYF
clone size: -
J gene: TRBJ2-3
D gene: -
V gene: TRBV4-2

CDR3 DNA: TGTGCCAGCTCACCACAGTCGGGGGGCTACTTGCCGAACACTGAAGCTTTCTTT
CDR3 protein: CASSPQSGGYLPNTEAFF
clone size: -
J gene: TRBJ1-1
D gene: -
V gene: TRBV18

CDR3 DNA: TGTGCCAGCAGTCCGATCGGGGGACAGGGGAAGCACGGGGAGCAGTTCTTC
CDR3 protein: CASSPIGGQGKHGEQFF
clone size: -
J gene: TRBJ2-1
D gene: TRBD1
V gene: TRBV6-6

CDR3 DNA: TGTGCCAGCAGCCACAGAGGAAATTACAATGAGCAGTTCTTC
CDR3 protein: CASSHRGNYNEQFF
clone size: -
J gene: TRBJ2-1
D gene: -
V gene: TRBV3-1/TRBV3-2

CDR3 DNA: TGTGCCAGCAGCGTAGCTAGGGGAGATGAGCAGTTCTTC
CDR3 protein: CASSVARGDEQFF
clone size: -
J gene: TRBJ2-1
D gene: -
V gene: TRBV9

CDR3 DNA: TGTGCCAGCTCACCACCGTCACAAATGAACACTGAAGCTTTCTTT
CDR3 protein: CASSPPSQMNTEAFF
clone size: -
J gene: TRBJ1-1
D gene: -
V gene: TRBV18

CDR3 DNA: TGTGCCTGCCCTCGAGCGGAGGCCCACCGGATACTCTTC
CDR3 protein: CACPRAEAHRILF
clone size: few
J gene: TRBJ1-2
D gene: -
V gene: TRBV30

CDR3 DNA: TGCGCCAGCAGCTTGGACGGGGGGTTAGGAGATACGCAGTATTTT
CDR3 protein: CASSLDGGLGDTQYF
clone size: -
J gene: TRBJ2-3
D gene: TRBD2
V gene: TRBV5-1

CDR3 DNA: TGCGCCAGCAGTGGAACAGGGGGCCGGACCGGGGAGCTGTTTTTT
CDR3 protein: CASSGTGGRTGELFF
clone size: -
J gene: TRBJ2-2
D gene: TRBD1
V gene: TRBV5-1

CDR3 DNA: TGTGCCAGCGCTGCTGTAGAAAGGGCACCCCTCCACTTT
CDR3 protein: CASAAVERAPLHF
clone size: -
J gene: TRBJ1-6
D gene: -
V gene: TRBV2

CDR3 DNA: TGTGCCAGCAGTGAGGTATACGAGCAGTACTTC
CDR3 protein: CASSEVYEQYF
clone size: -
J gene: TRBJ2-7
D gene: -
V gene: TRBV2

CDR3 DNA: TGTGCCAGCAACCCCACAGGGGCAACTAATGAAAAACTGTTTTTT
CDR3 protein: CASNPTGATNEKLFF
clone size: -
J gene: TRBJ1-4
D gene: TRBD1
V gene: TRBV7-9

CDR3 DNA: TGTGCCAGCAGTCCACCAAGCACAGATACGCAGTATTTT
CDR3 protein: CASSPPSTDTQYF
clone size: once
J gene: TRBJ2-3
D gene: -
V gene: TRBV12-3/TRBV12-4

CDR3 DNA: TGCGCCAGCAGCTTCGTCGGGGGCTCGAACACTGAAGCTTTCTTT
CDR3 protein: CASSFVGGSNTEAFF
clone size: -
J gene: TRBJ1-1
D gene: -
V gene: TRBV5-1

CDR3 DNA: TGTGCCAGCAGCGTGACTTCCACCGGGGAGCTGTTTTTT
CDR3 protein: CASSVTSTGELFF
clone size: once
J gene: TRBJ2-2
D gene: -
V gene: TRBV9

CDR3 DNA: TGCGCCAGCAGCTTGGAGGGAGGAACTAATGAAAAACTGTTTTTT
CDR3 protein: CASSLEGGTNEKLFF
clone size: -
J gene: TRBJ1-4
D gene: -
V gene: TRBV5-1